The rows below give T cell receptor beta chains drawn from one sample of a study of blood T cell repertoires in COVID-19. Repertoires were generated with immunoSEQ multiplex PCR, while TCRdb's copy carries only in-frame clones and drops some. Seen here are some 150,000 clones, approximately 80% observed once, and the top ten hold roughly 9.2%. The sequenced sample was PBMCs or T cells enriched from blood (not recorded which). These receptors originate from a man aged 50 or older who had recovered from COVID-19. Each CDR3 is given with its conserved first and last residue. D genes are given only for firm matches. Rows may omit the clone size; those that give it use once, few, many or a size class.

>TRBJ2-1|TRBD2|TRBV9|-
TGTGCCAGCAGCGTAACTAGCGGTGAGCAGTTCTTC
CASSVTSGEQFF
>TRBJ2-2|TRBD2|TRBV9|few
TGTGCCAGCAGCTCCCCACTAGCGGGGGGTAACACCGGGGAGCTGTTTTTT
CASSSPLAGGNTGELFF
>TRBJ1-4|-|TRBV19|once
TGTGCCAGTAGTATATCGGTGGCAACTAATGAAAAACTGTTTTTT
CASSISVATNEKLFF
>TRBJ2-7|-|TRBV3-1/TRBV3-2|once
TGTGCCAGCAGCCAAGAGGCAGGGCTTGGCCCTTTC
CASSQEAGLGPF
>TRBJ2-3|-|TRBV5-1|-
TGCGCCAGCAGCTGGGGAACAGGGAGCACAGATACGCAGTATTTT
CASSWGTGSTDTQYF
>TRBJ2-7|-|TRBV20-1|-
TGCAGTGTCCCGTCCTACGAGCAGTACTTC
CSVPSYEQYF
>TRBJ1-5|TRBD1|TRBV18|-
TGTGCCAGCTCACCACAGGGGGCGGTTCAGCCCCAGCATTTT
CASSPQGAVQPQHF
>TRBJ1-4|TRBD1|TRBV11-2|-
TGTGCCAGCAGCTTAGATAAGGGGGACAGGGTCGGAGAAAAACTGTTTTTT
CASSLDKGDRVGEKLFF
>TRBJ2-5|-|TRBV14|-
TGTGCCAGCAGCCAAGATCCTGGGGGGGGGCCCCAAGAGACCCAGTACTTC
CASSQDPGGGPQETQYF
>TRBJ1-1|-|TRBV11-2|-
TGTGCCAGCAGCTTCCCCGGGCCCAGGGGTGAAGCTTTCTTT
CASSFPGPRGEAFF
>TRBJ2-3|TRBD2|TRBV7-8|-
TGTGCCAGCAGCTCAAAAGCGGGGGAGCGCACAGATACGCAGTATTTT
CASSSKAGERTDTQYF
>TRBJ2-1|TRBD2|TRBV15|once
TGTGCCACCAGGGGACTAGCGGGGGGACAGAGCTCCTACAATGAGCAGTTCTTC
CATRGLAGGQSSYNEQFF
>TRBJ1-4|-|TRBV4-3|-
TGCGCCAGCAGCCAAGTGTCACAGGGACGTGAAAAACTGTTTTTT
CASSQVSQGREKLFF
>TRBJ2-5|-|TRBV11-2|-
TGTGCCAGCAGCTTAGTCCCAGGCCAAGAGACCCAGTACTTC
CASSLVPGQETQYF
>TRBJ2-1|TRBD1|TRBV19|-
TGTGCCAGTACTACACCCGGACAGGGTTCACTCAATTACAATGAGCAGTTCTTC
CASTTPGQGSLNYNEQFF
>TRBJ1-4|TRBD1|TRBV28|-
TGTGCCAGCAGTTGGACAGGTCCTTCTGCAACTAATGAAAAACTGTTTTTT
CASSWTGPSATNEKLFF
>TRBJ1-1|-|TRBV25-1|-
TGTGCCAGCAGTGAATGGAGGCAGGATACTGAAGCTTTCTTT
CASSEWRQDTEAFF
>TRBJ1-6|TRBD1|TRBV28|-
TGTGCCAGCAGTTTAGTACAGGGGGCTAGTTCACCCCTCCACTTT
CASSLVQGASSPLHF
>TRBJ2-1|TRBD1|TRBV5-1|-
TGCGCCAGCAGCTTGGGACAGGGCGAAAGTGAGCAGTTCTTC
CASSLGQGESEQFF
>TRBJ1-6|TRBD1|TRBV9|-
TGTGCCAGCAGCGTCGGGACAGGGCAAAATTCACCCCTCCACTTT
CASSVGTGQNSPLHF